Below are 9 T cell receptor delta chains sequenced from a single sample in a study of γδ T cells in repeated Plasmodium falciparum infection. Flow sorting of PBMC yielded separate Vgamma9/Vdelta2+ and Vdelta2-negative gammadelta T cell populations for bulk repertoire analysis. TCRdb fed the multiplex PCR reads to CATT. The sample shows approximately 93,000 delta-chain clones, over 0.75% of them seen only once. Sequencing used gamma-delta T cells from blood. The receptors derive from a pool of human donors (malaria-infected and uninfected, not separated).

Comment on this clone: A far larger clone is just one base off, so this is likely a read error. The same CDR3 is also encoded by other DNA sequences in this sample. The chain carries TRDV3 and TRDJ1, with D possibly TRDD3 on 6 matching bases. Assignment of the J gene here rests on matching the DNA to germline, because TCRdb gives none. Trimming removed 2 bases from V and 0 bases from J, with 22 bases in between. Per the germline V gene, CDR1 is TVYSNPD and CDR2 is GDNSRS (reference sequence). The CDR3 sequence is 17 residues long. The CDR3 loop reads CAFVAQLGAFHTDKLIF. DNA of the CDR3: TGTGCCTTTGTCGCTCAACTGGGTGCCTTTCACACCGATAAACTCATCTTT.

About this clone itself: One end of the junction varies from germline; a read error may be responsible. The chain combines TRDV1 with TRDJ1; maybe TRDD3 (7 bases). This CDR3 is 18 amino acids long. CDR1 is TSWWSYY, CDR2 QGS, per germline. CDR3 DNA sequence: TGTGCTCTTGTGGAACCCTCCCTTCCGCTGGGGGGTATGGATAAACTCATCTTT. It translates to CALVEPSLPLGGMDKLIF.

For this clone: TCRdb pairs this DNA with a much larger clone's protein that differs at residue 12, likely a read error; the protein shown was translated from the DNA. V usage is TRDV2 and J usage is TRDJ1; D unresolved. Here the J gene came from matching the DNA to germline, since TCRdb omits it. Germline CDR1 GEAIGNYY, CDR2 EKD. The CDR3 length is 16 residues. CDR3: CACDTVSLPYTGKLIF. In DNA form, the CDR3 reads TGTGCCTGTGACACCGTAAGTTTGCCGTACACCGGTAAACTCATCTTT.

At least ten counts were recorded for this clone. The TCRdb record carries a much larger clone's protein, which differs from this DNA's translation at residue 14; a read error is the likely cause, and the protein listed here is the DNA translation. The gene calls are TRDV2 and TRDJ1; 9 bases are a match to TRDD3. No J gene is reported in TCRdb; it was inferred here by comparing the DNA with germline. V gave up 0 bases and J gave up 4 bases; unmatched junction bases: 17. The length of the CDR3 is 19 residues. Germline lookup yields CDR1 GEAIGNYY and CDR2 EKD. CDR3 sequence reads: CACDTGGYWGTPGVDKLIF. The CDR3 bases are TGTGCCTGTGACACCGGGGGGTACTGGGGGACCCCGGGGGTCGATAAACTCATCTTT.

This clone occurred a few times. The protein held in TCRdb is that of a much larger clone and does not match this DNA's translation at residue 19, likely because of a read error; the protein shown is translated from the DNA. This chain uses TRDV3 with TRDJ1; TRDD3 matches at 13 bases. The CDR3 extends over 23 amino acids. Germline CDR1 and CDR2: TVYSNPD and GDNSRS (reference sequence). CDR3 residues: CAFPTGFPRPHWGIRSYTNKLIF. Written as DNA, the CDR3 is TGTGCCTTCCCCACCGGGTTCCCGAGGCCCCACTGGGGGATACGCTCGTACACCAATAAACTCATCTTT.

There are many counts of this clone. The TCRdb protein, from a much larger clone, departs from this DNA's translation at residue 13, likely by read error; the protein shown derives from the DNA. The CDR3 DNA follows: TGTGCCTGTGACCCTGTACTGGGGGATACGCCTTTGCACACCGATAAACTCATCTTT. Protein: CACDPVLGDTPLHTDKLIF. The J gene is TRDJ1, the V gene TRDV2; 13 nucleotides match TRDD3. The V gene end was trimmed by 3 bases and the J gene end by 0 bases; junction bases not matched to a gene: 12. Germline CDR1 is GEAIGNYY and CDR2 is EKD. The CDR3 spans 19 residues.

This clone occurred a few times. This DNA translates differently at residue 12 from the TCRdb protein, which is that of a much larger clone; a read error is likely, and the protein shown is the DNA's own translation. The V call is TRDV2, the J call TRDJ3; possibly TRDD3 for D (5 bases). The J gene was missing in TCRdb and was found by matching the end of the DNA to germline. The CDR3 is made up of 17 amino acids. Germline V gene lookup returns CDR1 GEAIGNYY and CDR2 EKD. CDR3 bases: TGTGCCTGTGCGCGGTCGGAGGAGCCCTGGGACGCCCGACAGATGTTTTTC. Residues: CACARSEEPWDARQMFF.

The sample holds many counts of this clone. A far bigger clonotype differs at one base, so this is likely a read error. Additional DNA sequences in this sample encode the identical CDR3. The rearrangement joins TRAV36/DV7 to TRDJ1; 12 positions match TRDD3. Unmatched junction bases numbered 26, after V lost 2 bases and J lost 0 bases. The CDR3 spans 23 residues. The V gene's germline CDR1 is VTNFRS and CDR2 LTSSGIE (reference sequence). This CDR3 is CAVEGFARRNYWGILRYTDKLIF. The CDR3 DNA follows: TGTGCTGTGGAAGGGTTTGCACGACGAAACTACTGGGGGATACTTAGGTACACCGATAAACTCATCTTT.

Notes on this clone: The protein TCRdb lists belongs to a much larger clone and differs from this DNA's translation at residue 6, which points to a read error; the protein shown is made from the DNA. The rearrangement uses TRDV3 and TRDJ1; the D gene is possibly TRDD3 (8 bases). TCRdb lists no J gene, so it was determined here by aligning the DNA to germline. Trimming pared 3 bases from V and 2 bases from J, leaving 31 bases between. CDR1 and CDR2 (germline): TVYSNPD, GDNSRS (reference sequence). The CDR3 is 19 residues long. The CDR3 DNA follows: TGTGCCTTGCCTTCAGGTCGTTCCTACAGGGGATACTCAACCGATAAACTCATCTTT. Protein: CALPSGRSYRGYSTDKLIF.